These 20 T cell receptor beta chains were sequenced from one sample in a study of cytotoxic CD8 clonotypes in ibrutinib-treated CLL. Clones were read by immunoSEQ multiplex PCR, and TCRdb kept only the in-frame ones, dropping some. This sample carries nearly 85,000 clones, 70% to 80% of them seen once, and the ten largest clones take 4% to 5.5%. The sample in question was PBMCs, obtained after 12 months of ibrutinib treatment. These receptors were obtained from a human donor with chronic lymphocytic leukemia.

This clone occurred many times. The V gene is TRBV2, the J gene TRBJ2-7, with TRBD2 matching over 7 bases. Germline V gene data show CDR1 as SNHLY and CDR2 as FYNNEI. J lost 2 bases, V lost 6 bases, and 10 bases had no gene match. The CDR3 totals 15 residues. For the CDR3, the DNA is TGTGCCAGCAGGGACGTGGTAGCGGGCCCCTACGAGCAGTACTTC. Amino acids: CASRDVVAGPYEQYF.

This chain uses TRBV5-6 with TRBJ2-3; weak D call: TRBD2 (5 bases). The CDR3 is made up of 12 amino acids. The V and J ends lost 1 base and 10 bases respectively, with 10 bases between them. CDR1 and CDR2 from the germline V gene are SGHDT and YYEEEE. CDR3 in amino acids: CASSLFIGAQYF. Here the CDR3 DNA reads TGTGCCAGCAGCTTGTTTATCGGGGCGCAGTATTTT.

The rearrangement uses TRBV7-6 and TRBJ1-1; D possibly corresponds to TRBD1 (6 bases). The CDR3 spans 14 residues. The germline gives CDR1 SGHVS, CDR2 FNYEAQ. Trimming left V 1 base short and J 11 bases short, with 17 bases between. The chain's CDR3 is CASSLVVGGGEAFF. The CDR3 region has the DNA TGTGCCAGCAGCTTAGTGGTGGGAGGGGGGGAGGCTTTCTTT. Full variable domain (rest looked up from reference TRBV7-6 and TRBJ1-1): GAGVSQSPRYKVTKRGQDVALRCDPISGHVSLYWYRQALGQGPEFLTYFNYEAQQDKSGLPNDRFSAERPEGSISTLTIQRTEQRDSAMYRCASSLVVGGGEAFFGQGTRLTVV.

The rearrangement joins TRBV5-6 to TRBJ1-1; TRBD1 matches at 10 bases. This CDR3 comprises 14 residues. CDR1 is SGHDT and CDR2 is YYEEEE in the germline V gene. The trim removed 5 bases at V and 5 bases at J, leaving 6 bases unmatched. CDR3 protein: CASRRQGAGTEAFF. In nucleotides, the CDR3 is TGTGCCAGCAGGCGACAGGGGGCCGGGACTGAAGCTTTCTTT. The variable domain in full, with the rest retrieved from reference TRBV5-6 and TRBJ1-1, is DAGVTQSPTHLIKTRGQQVTLRCSPKSGHDTVSWYQQALGQGPQFIFQYYEEEERQRGNFPDRFSGHQFPNYSSELNVNALLLGDSALYLCASRRQGAGTEAFFGQGTRLTVV.

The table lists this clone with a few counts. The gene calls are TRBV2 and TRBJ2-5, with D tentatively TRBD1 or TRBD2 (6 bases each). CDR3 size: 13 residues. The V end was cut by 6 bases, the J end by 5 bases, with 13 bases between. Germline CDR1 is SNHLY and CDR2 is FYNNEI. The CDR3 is CASSSGGWETQYF. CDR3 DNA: TGTGCCAGCAGCTCCGGGGGCTGGGAGACCCAGTACTTC.

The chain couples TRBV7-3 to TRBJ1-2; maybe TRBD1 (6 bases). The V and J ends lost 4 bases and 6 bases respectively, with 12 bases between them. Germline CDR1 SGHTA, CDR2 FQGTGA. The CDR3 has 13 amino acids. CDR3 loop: CASSWARGDGYTF. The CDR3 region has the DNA TGTGCCAGCAGCTGGGCCAGGGGTGATGGCTACACCTTC.

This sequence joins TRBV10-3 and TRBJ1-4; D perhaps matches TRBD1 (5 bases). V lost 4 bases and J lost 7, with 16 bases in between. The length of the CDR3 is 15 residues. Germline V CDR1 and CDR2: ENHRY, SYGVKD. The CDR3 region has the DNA TGTGCCATCAGTGTCTCTGGAGGGGTGGGTGAAAAACTGTTTTTT. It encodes CAISVSGGVGEKLFF.

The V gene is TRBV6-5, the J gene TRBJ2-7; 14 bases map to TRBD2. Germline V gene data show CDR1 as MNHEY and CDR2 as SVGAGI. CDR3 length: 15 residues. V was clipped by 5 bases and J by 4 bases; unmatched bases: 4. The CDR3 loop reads CASSPGLAGGYEQYF. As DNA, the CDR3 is TGTGCCAGCAGTCCAGGACTAGCGGGAGGTTACGAGCAGTACTTC.

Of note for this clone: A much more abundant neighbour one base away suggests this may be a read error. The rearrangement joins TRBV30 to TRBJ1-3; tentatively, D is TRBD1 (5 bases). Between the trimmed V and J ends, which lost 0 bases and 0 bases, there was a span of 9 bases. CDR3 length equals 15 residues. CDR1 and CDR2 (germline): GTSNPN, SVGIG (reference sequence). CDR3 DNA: TGTGCCTGGAGTGTCAGGGTCAACTCTGGAAACACCATATATTTT. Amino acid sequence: CAWSVRVNSGNTIYF.

In nucleotides, the CDR3 is TGTGCCAGCAGCTCCCCAGAGTCAAATGAGCAGTTCTTC. Translating gives CASSSPESNEQFF. J is TRBJ2-1 and V is TRBV7-9; D call uncertain. The CDR3 sequence is 13 residues long. The V end was cut by 4 bases, the J end by 7 bases, with 11 bases between. Germline V CDR1 and CDR2: SEHNR, FQNEAQ (reference sequence).

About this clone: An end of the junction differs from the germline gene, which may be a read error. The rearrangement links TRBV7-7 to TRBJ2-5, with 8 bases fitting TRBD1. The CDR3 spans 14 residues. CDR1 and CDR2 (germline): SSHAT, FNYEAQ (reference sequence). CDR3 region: CASSRTGTQETQYF. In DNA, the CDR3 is TGTGCTAGCAGCCGGACAGGGACCCAAGAGACCCAGTACTTC.

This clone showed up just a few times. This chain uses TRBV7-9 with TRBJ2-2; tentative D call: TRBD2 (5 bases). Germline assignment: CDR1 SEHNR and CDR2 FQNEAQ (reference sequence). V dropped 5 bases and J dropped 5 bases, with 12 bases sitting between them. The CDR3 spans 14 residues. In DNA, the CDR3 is TGTGCCAGCAGCCTTCCCCGGGGTACCGGGGAGCTGTTTTTT. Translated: CASSLPRGTGELFF. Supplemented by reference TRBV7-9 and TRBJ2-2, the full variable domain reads DTGVSQNPRHKITKRGQNVTFRCDPISEHNRLYWYRQTLGQGPEFLTYFQNEAQLEKSRLLSDRFSAERPKGSFSTLEIQRTEQGDSAMYLCASSLPRGTGELFFGEGSRLTVL.

Written as DNA, the CDR3 is TGTGCCAGCAGCCCCCTTTCCGGGGCCCTTAACACCGGGGAGCTGTTTTTT. Translating it yields CASSPLSGALNTGELFF. The genes are TRBV4-2 and TRBJ2-2; the D gene could be TRBD1 or TRBD2 (5 bases each). Germline CDR1 LGHNA, CDR2 YNFKEQ. The length of the CDR3 is 17 residues. The V end was cut by 4 bases, the J end by 2 bases, with 17 bases between.

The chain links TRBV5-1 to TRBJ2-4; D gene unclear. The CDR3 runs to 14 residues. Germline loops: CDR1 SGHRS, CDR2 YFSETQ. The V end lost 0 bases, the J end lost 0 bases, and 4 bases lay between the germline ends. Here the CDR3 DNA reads TGCGCCAGCAGCTTGGAGGTAGCCAAAAACATTCAGTACTTC. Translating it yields CASSLEVAKNIQYF. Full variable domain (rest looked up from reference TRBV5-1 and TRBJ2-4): KAGVTQTPRYLIKTRGQQVTLSCSPISGHRSVSWYQQTPGQGLQFLFEYFSETQRNKGNFPGRFSGRQFSNSRSEMNVSTLELGDSALYLCASSLEVAKNIQYFGAGTRLSVL.

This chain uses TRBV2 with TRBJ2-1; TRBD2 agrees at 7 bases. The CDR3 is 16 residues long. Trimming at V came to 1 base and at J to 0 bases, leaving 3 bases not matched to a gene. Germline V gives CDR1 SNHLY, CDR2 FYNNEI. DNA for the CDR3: TGTGCCAGCAGTGAAGAGCGGGGACGCTCCTACAATGAGCAGTTCTTC. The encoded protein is CASSEERGRSYNEQFF.

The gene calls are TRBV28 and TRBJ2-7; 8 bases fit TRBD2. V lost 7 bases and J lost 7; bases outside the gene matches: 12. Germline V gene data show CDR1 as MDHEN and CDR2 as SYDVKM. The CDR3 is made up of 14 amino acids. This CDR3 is CASTLSGGRREQYF. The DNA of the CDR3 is TGTGCCAGCACCTTATCGGGGGGGCGGAGGGAGCAGTACTTC.

CDR3 loop: CASSYGGGTLYGYTF. CDR3 bases: TGTGCCAGCAGTTACGGCGGGGGGACCCTCTATGGCTACACCTTC. V is TRBV6-5 and J is TRBJ1-2; tentatively, D is TRBD1 (5 bases). V dropped 2 bases and J dropped 4 bases, with 14 bases sitting between them. CDR3 size: 15 residues. The V gene's germline CDR1 is MNHEY and CDR2 SVGAGI.

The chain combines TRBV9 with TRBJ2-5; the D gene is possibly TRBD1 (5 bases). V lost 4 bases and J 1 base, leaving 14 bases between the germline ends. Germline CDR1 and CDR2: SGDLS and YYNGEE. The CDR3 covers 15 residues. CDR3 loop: CASSPLTGFQETQYF. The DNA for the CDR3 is TGTGCCAGCAGCCCCCTAACAGGTTTCCAAGAGACCCAGTACTTC.

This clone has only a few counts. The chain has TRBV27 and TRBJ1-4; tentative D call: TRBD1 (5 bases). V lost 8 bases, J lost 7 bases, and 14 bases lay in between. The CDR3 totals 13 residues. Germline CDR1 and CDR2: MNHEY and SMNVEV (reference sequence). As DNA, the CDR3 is TGTGCCAGCGCCCCCCGGGACCGTGAAAAACTGTTTTTT. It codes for CASAPRDREKLFF.

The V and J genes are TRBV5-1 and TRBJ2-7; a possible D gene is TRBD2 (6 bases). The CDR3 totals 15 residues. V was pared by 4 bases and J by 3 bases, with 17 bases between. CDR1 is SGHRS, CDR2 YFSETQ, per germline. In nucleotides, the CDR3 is TGCGCCAGCAGCCCAAACGCGGGACCGAGCTACGAGCAGTACTTC. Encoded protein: CASSPNAGPSYEQYF.